The entry below gives a single T cell receptor (beta chain) sequence along with its context. This sample stems from a study of T-cell reconstitution after alpha-beta-depleted transplantation in children. In germline, CDR1 is LNHDA, CDR2 SQIVND (reference sequence). Trimming removed 5 bases from V and 9 bases from J, with 17 bases in between. This CDR3 comprises 14 residues. Preparing the TCRbeta library involved the use of unique molecular identifiers. Using its own MiXCR run on the PCR reads, TCRdb lists one record per CDR3 protein. The repertoire has under 450,000 distinct CDR3 sequences, less than 15% of them found once; the top ten carry 3.5% to 4.5%.

The V call is TRBV19, the J call TRBJ2-1; possibly TRBD2 for D (5 bases). The receptor comes from a human donor who donated a stem cell graft to a child with Fanconi anemia. The input for sequencing was PBMCs, taken from the stem cell graft. The CDR3 loop is CASSGLALVGEQFF. For the CDR3, the DNA is TGTGCCAGTAGTGGTCTAGCTTTAGTAGGTGAGCAGTTCTTC.